Listed here are 24 T cell receptor beta chains from one sample, sequenced in a study of identical twins. TCRdb reprocessed the 5' RACE reads with MiXCR, giving one entry per CDR3 protein. The profile shows 500,000 to 650,000 distinct CDR3 sequences, under 8.5% of them singletons. The sample also formed part of further work on yellow fever vaccine responses in identical twins.

The sequenced sample consisted of PBMCs. Receptor source: a woman aged 18-29 years in good health.

This clonotype was counted between two and nine times. This rearrangement joins TRBV18 to TRBJ2-7, with 9 bases lining up with TRBD1. The CDR3 consists of 16 residues. V lost 3 bases and J lost 3; bases outside the gene matches: 9. CDR1 is KGHSH and CDR2 is LQKENI in the germline V gene. The CDR3 sequence: CASSPQPGQGGYEQYF. The CDR3, as DNA: TGTGCCAGCTCACCTCAACCGGGACAGGGAGGCTACGAGCAGTACTTC.

A few counts support this clonotype. The CDR3 DNA follows: TGTGCCAGCTCAAATAAGCGCGCCGGGGAGCTGTTTTTT. Translating it yields CASSNKRAGELFF. The chain has TRBV18 and TRBJ2-2; unclear D gene. This CDR3 comprises 13 residues. In germline, CDR1 is KGHSH, CDR2 LQKENI. V shed 5 bases and J shed 6 bases, with 10 bases lying between them.

CDR3 sequence (DNA): TGCAGTGCTGAGCAGGGTGTAAATTCACCCCTCCACTTT. This codes for CSAEQGVNSPLHF. The chain links TRBV20-1 to TRBJ1-6, with D possibly matching TRBD1 (5 bases). Germline V gene sequence: CDR1 DFQATT, CDR2 SNEGSKA (reference sequence). Trimming shortened V by 5 bases and J by 7 bases, and 12 bases separated the two germline ends. The CDR3 has 13 amino acids.

This clonotype was found many times. The gene calls are TRBV6-1 and TRBJ1-1; no reliable D call. Per germline, CDR1 MNHNS and CDR2 SASEGT. The ends were cut back, 8 bases at V and 0 bases at J, with 10 bases in the middle. CDR3 length equals 13 residues. In DNA, the CDR3 is TGTGCCAGCTCTACCCCTTTGAACACTGAAGCTTTCTTT. Amino acid sequence: CASSTPLNTEAFF.

This clonotype occurred many times. This chain joins TRBV3-1 and TRBJ2-5; TRBD2 aligns across 10 bases. Losses at the gene ends were 4 bases for V and 1 base for J; bases not matched to a gene: 9. Germline V CDR1 and CDR2: LGHDT, YNNKEL (reference sequence). The CDR3 is 17 residues long. The CDR3 region is CASSPPRSGRVQETQYF. CDR3 sequence (DNA): TGTGCCAGCAGCCCCCCCAGAAGCGGGAGGGTCCAAGAGACCCAGTACTTC.

This clonotype occurred a few times. J is TRBJ1-1 and V is TRBV4-1; D call uncertain. Germline assignment: CDR1 MGHRA and CDR2 YSYEKL. V was trimmed by 0 bases and J by 7 bases, leaving 15 bases between them. This CDR3 is built from 15 residues. CDR3 DNA sequence: TGCGCCAGCAGCCAAGACAGTCTCGGCGGGAATGAAGCTTTCTTT. It specifies CASSQDSLGGNEAFF.

V and J are TRBV28 and TRBJ2-1; 10 bases fit TRBD2. V gave up 8 bases and J gave up 0 bases; unmatched junction bases: 13. The germline CDR1 and CDR2 sequences are MDHEN and SYDVKM. The CDR3 covers 18 residues. The CDR3 protein is CASPPRASGGSSYNEQFF. For the CDR3, the DNA is TGTGCCAGCCCTCCGCGGGCTAGCGGGGGAAGCTCCTACAATGAGCAGTTCTTC.

At least ten counts were recorded for this clonotype. This chain links TRBV5-1 with TRBJ2-7; possibly TRBD1 for D (6 bases). Trimming shortened V by 1 base and J by 5 bases, and 19 bases separated the two germline ends. In germline, CDR1 is SGHRS, CDR2 YFSETQ. The CDR3 has 16 amino acids. CDR3 nucleotide sequence: TGCGCCAGCAGCTTGACCAAAACCGGGACACGGGACGAGCAGTACTTC. It is translated as CASSLTKTGTRDEQYF.

The chain joins TRBV20-1 to TRBJ2-7; TRBD2 matches 9 bases. The CDR3 has 13 amino acids. Per germline, CDR1 DFQATT and CDR2 SNEGSKA (reference sequence). V gave up 1 base and J gave up 7 bases; unmatched junction bases: 5. CDR3 amino acids: CSARVGGRGEQYF. Here the CDR3 DNA reads TGCAGTGCTAGAGTAGGCGGGAGGGGAGAGCAGTACTTC.

This clonotype has just a few counts. This sequence joins TRBV7-8 and TRBJ2-2; no firm D call. CDR1 is SGHVS and CDR2 is FQNEAQ in the germline V gene. There are 12 residues in the CDR3. The V end lost 0 bases, the J end lost 12 bases, and 8 bases lay between the germline ends. CDR3 residues: CASSLAFDQLFF. CDR3 sequence (DNA): TGTGCCAGCAGCTTAGCATTTGACCAGCTGTTTTTT.

The chain recombines TRBV25-1 with TRBJ2-5, with D perhaps given as TRBD1 or TRBD2 (5 bases each). Germline V CDR1 and CDR2: MGHDK, SYGVNS. V lost 3 bases and J 3 bases, leaving 14 bases between the germline ends. There are 15 residues in the CDR3. The CDR3 DNA follows: TGTGCCAGCAGTGACCGGGGCCGCCTTAAAGAGACCCAGTACTTC. It is translated as CASSDRGRLKETQYF.

This clonotype was seen ten or more times. The rearrangement uses TRBV5-5 and TRBJ2-1; 7 bases match TRBD2. From germline, CDR1 is SGHKS and CDR2 YYEKEE (reference sequence). J was trimmed by 6 bases and V by 4 bases; bases with no gene match: 10. The CDR3 is 15 amino acids. The CDR3 DNA follows: TGTGCCAGCAGCGGCGGGAGCGAAGTCGGCAATGAGCAGTTCTTC. Translation gives CASSGGSEVGNEQFF.

This clonotype was recorded many times. The chain recombines TRBV5-1 with TRBJ1-1, with D possibly matching TRBD1 (6 bases). From germline, CDR1 is SGHRS and CDR2 YFSETQ. CDR3 size: 13 residues. V was pared by 4 bases and J by 3 bases, with 10 bases between. The CDR3 reads CASSMGGDTEAFF. The CDR3 nucleotides are TGCGCCAGCAGCATGGGGGGCGACACTGAAGCTTTCTTT.

This sequence joins TRBV15 and TRBJ2-7; 8 nucleotides match TRBD2. V trimming: 0 bases; J trimming: 6 bases; junction bases outside the gene matches: 7. The CDR3 totals 15 residues. CDR1 LNHNV and CDR2 YYDKDF come from the germline V gene (reference sequence). The CDR3 bases are TGTGCCACCAGCAGAGATACCGGGAGGGTGCTCGAGCAGTACTTC. Its protein product is CATSRDTGRVLEQYF.

This clonotype was recorded a few times. This rearrangement joins TRBV12-3 or TRBV12-4 to TRBJ2-7; D unresolved. The CDR3 totals 15 residues. Trimming shortened V by 3 bases and J by 2 bases, and 14 bases separated the two germline ends. The DNA for the CDR3 is TGTGCCAGCAGTTTGACGAAAGCCGACCCCTACGAGCAGTACTTC. Its translation: CASSLTKADPYEQYF.

This clonotype was counted only a few times. This sequence joins TRBV28 and TRBJ1-4; possibly TRBD1 for D (6 bases). This CDR3 has 13 amino acids. V lost 5 bases, J lost 6 bases, and 10 bases lay in between. The germline CDR1 and CDR2 sequences are MDHEN and SYDVKM. In DNA, the CDR3 is TGTGCCAGCAGTGGACAGACGCATGAAAAACTGTTTTTT. It specifies CASSGQTHEKLFF.

This clonotype was observed many times. The chain carries TRBV24-1 and TRBJ2-6; tentative D call: TRBD2 (5 bases). In germline, CDR1 is KGHDR, CDR2 SFDVKD. This CDR3 has 17 residues. V lost 4 bases to trimming and J lost 0 bases, with 12 bases between them. CDR3 sequence: CATSDPGLYSGANVLTF. The DNA of the CDR3 is TGTGCCACCAGTGACCCCGGACTGTACTCTGGGGCCAACGTCCTGACTTTC.

The chain uses TRBV12-3 or TRBV12-4 and TRBJ2-3; the D gene could be TRBD1 or TRBD2 (5 bases each). The V end lost 6 bases, the J end lost 3 bases, and 13 bases lay between the germline ends. The CDR3 has 14 amino acids. This chain's CDR3 is CASRAAGSTDTQYF. The CDR3 DNA reads as TGTGCCAGCAGGGCCGCAGGGAGTACAGATACGCAGTATTTT.

The chain carries TRBV5-1 and TRBJ1-2; TRBD1 matches at 8 bases. Trimming removed 4 bases from V and 4 bases from J; junction bases left unmatched: 6. The CDR3 consists of 14 residues. In germline, CDR1 is SGHRS, CDR2 YFSETQ. CDR3 bases: TGCGCCAGCAGCGAAACCGGGACAGGCTATGGCTACACCTTC. It encodes CASSETGTGYGYTF.

The table lists this clonotype with a few counts. This chain links TRBV24-1 with TRBJ2-7; the D is unclear. The CDR3 contains 16 residues. The germline CDR1 and CDR2 sequences are KGHDR and SFDVKD. V gave up 3 bases and J gave up 0 bases, with 14 bases separating them. The CDR3 region is CATSDRRDGRSYEQYF. In nucleotides, the CDR3 is TGTGCCACCAGTGATCGTCGAGACGGACGCTCCTACGAGCAGTACTTC.

In its sample, this clonotype was seen a few times. The V and J genes are TRBV6-1 and TRBJ1-1; 7 bases align to TRBD1. In germline, CDR1 is MNHNS, CDR2 SASEGT. The CDR3 sequence is 13 residues long. Losses at the gene ends were 5 bases for V and 1 base for J; bases not matched to a gene: 1. The CDR3: CASSTGANTEAFF. CDR3 DNA: TGTGCCAGCAGTACAGGGGCGAACACTGAAGCTTTCTTT.

This clonotype was observed a handful of times. V is TRBV27 and J is TRBJ2-1, with 13 bases identical to TRBD2. The germline V gene has CDR1 MNHEY and CDR2 SMNVEV (reference sequence). The CDR3 is 14 residues long. V was clipped by 8 bases and J by 7 bases; unmatched bases: 5. CDR3 in DNA: TGTGCCAGCGGGGGACTAGCGGGAAATAATGAGCAGTTCTTC. The encoded protein is CASGGLAGNNEQFF.

This clonotype was found many times. The chain uses TRBV25-1 and TRBJ1-2; D not resolved. Per germline, CDR1 MGHDK and CDR2 SYGVNS. V was cut by 3 bases and J by 4 bases, with 9 bases left in between. This CDR3 region has 13 residues. Here the CDR3 reads CASSEKGLYGYTF. The CDR3 DNA sequence: TGTGCCAGCAGTGAGAAGGGCCTCTATGGCTACACCTTC.

This clonotype has a count of ten or more. This chain joins TRBV28 and TRBJ2-2; no reliable D call. V was trimmed by 3 bases and J by 5 bases, leaving 7 bases between them. Germline loops: CDR1 MDHEN, CDR2 SYDVKM. This CDR3 has 13 amino acids. In DNA form, the CDR3 reads TGTGCCAGCAGTTTTGTGGGTACCGGGGAGCTGTTTTTT. Translating it yields CASSFVGTGELFF.